A single sample is the source of the 31 T cell receptor beta chains below, sequenced in a study of blood T cell repertoires in COVID-19. Sequencing used immunoSEQ multiplex PCR; TCRdb keeps in-frame clones, though not all of them. The table shows roughly 55,000 clones, with over 70% occurring only once. The sample taken for sequencing was peripheral blood. The receptors originated from a human donor with active or convalescent COVID-19. The donor label of this sample is uncertain.

The gene calls are TRBV5-6 and TRBJ2-5; D is perhaps TRBD2 (5 bases). In germline, CDR1 is SGHDT, CDR2 YYEEEE. The V and J ends lost 0 bases and 11 bases respectively, with 17 bases between them. CDR3 length: 14 amino acids. The CDR3 here is CASSLALMSGPQYF. The CDR3 DNA follows: TGTGCCAGCAGCTTGGCCCTAATGAGCGGCCCGCAGTACTTC.

The chain employs TRBV10-3 and TRBJ1-1; TRBD1 matches 7 bases. J gave up 4 bases and V 6 bases, and 8 bases lay outside the gene matches. There are 14 residues in the CDR3. From germline, CDR1 is ENHRY and CDR2 SYGVKD. The CDR3 sequence is CAISLGQYPTEAFF. The CDR3 coding sequence is TGTGCCATCAGCCTGGGACAGTACCCCACTGAAGCTTTCTTT.

The rearrangement links TRBV7-9 to TRBJ2-5; the D gene is possibly TRBD2 (6 bases). The CDR3 is 14 amino acids. V lost 6 bases to trimming and J lost 5 bases, with 16 bases between them. Germline V gives CDR1 SEHNR, CDR2 FQNEAQ (reference sequence). The CDR3 here is CASSQSGGGETQYF. The CDR3 DNA sequence: TGTGCCAGCAGTCAATCTGGGGGAGGCGAGACCCAGTACTTC. The whole variable domain, filled in from reference TRBV7-9 and TRBJ2-5, reads DTGVSQNPRHKITKRGQNVTFRCDPISEHNRLYWYRQTLGQGPEFLTYFQNEAQLEKSRLLSDRFSAERPKGSFSTLEIQRTEQGDSAMYLCASSQSGGGETQYFGPGTRLLVL.

The gene calls are TRBV5-1 and TRBJ1-5, with 7 bases identical to TRBD1. The CDR3 has 16 amino acids. In germline, CDR1 is SGHRS, CDR2 YFSETQ. J lost 3 bases, V lost 0 bases, and 6 bases had no gene match. CDR3 protein: CASSLGTGANNQPQHF. CDR3 nucleotide sequence: TGCGCCAGCAGCTTGGGAACAGGGGCGAACAATCAGCCCCAGCATTTT.

The rearrangement joins TRBV10-3 to TRBJ2-7; TRBD2 matches at 11 bases. The V and J ends lost 6 bases and 1 base, in that order; junction bases with no gene match: 8. This CDR3 contains 16 residues. CDR1 is ENHRY and CDR2 is SYGVKD in the germline V gene. CDR3 protein: CAISEIAGGPSYEQYF. Written as DNA, the CDR3 is TGTGCCATCAGCGAAATAGCGGGAGGGCCGTCCTACGAGCAGTACTTC.

The gene calls are TRBV19 and TRBJ1-1; TRBD1 aligns across 7 bases. CDR3 length equals 14 residues. Germline V gives CDR1 LNHDA, CDR2 SQIVND (reference sequence). The ends lost 3 bases at V and 1 base at J; junction bases unmatched: 2. CDR3 sequence: CASSIRDRNTEAFF. In nucleotides, the CDR3 is TGTGCCAGTAGTATCCGGGACAGGAACACTGAAGCTTTCTTT.

This rearrangement joins TRBV28 to TRBJ1-6; 7 positions match TRBD1. CDR1 and CDR2 (germline): MDHEN, SYDVKM. J gave up 8 bases and V 8 bases, and 18 bases lay outside the gene matches. The CDR3 contains 17 residues. CDR3 amino acids: CASPPGGAEDTYSPLHF. In DNA form, the CDR3 reads TGTGCCAGCCCCCCAGGGGGAGCAGAGGACACGTATTCACCCCTCCACTTT.

V and J are TRBV11-3 and TRBJ2-1, with 7 bases lining up with TRBD2. Germline values: CDR1 SGHNT, CDR2 YENEEA. The CDR3 is 16 amino acids. The ends lost 4 bases at V and 2 bases at J; junction bases unmatched: 8. The CDR3: CASSSSRGRTYNEQFF. CDR3 coding DNA: TGTGCCAGCAGCTCCTCTCGCGGGAGAACCTACAATGAGCAGTTCTTC. Drawing the rest from reference TRBV11-3 and TRBJ2-1, the complete variable domain is EAGVVQSPRYKIIEKKQPVAFWCNPISGHNTLYWYLQNLGQGPELLIRYENEEAVDDSQLPKDRFSAERLKGVDSTLKIQPAELGDSAVYLCASSSSRGRTYNEQFFGPGTRLTVL.

In this sample, this clone turned up once. The rearrangement uses TRBV5-6 and TRBJ1-6, with 11 bases that match TRBD1. Trimming at V came to 0 bases and at J to 10 bases, leaving 6 bases not matched to a gene. CDR3 length equals 16 residues. CDR1 is SGHDT, CDR2 YYEEEE, per germline. CDR3 in DNA: TGTGCCAGCAGCTTGGCCCCGGGACAGGGGGTCTCACCCCTCCACTTT. This gives the protein CASSLAPGQGVSPLHF. The full variable domain, in which reference TRBV5-6 and TRBJ1-6 provide the parts outside the CDR3, is DAGVTQSPTHLIKTRGQQVTLRCSPKSGHDTVSWYQQALGQGPQFIFQYYEEEERQRGNFPDRFSGHQFPNYSSELNVNALLLGDSALYLCASSLAPGQGVSPLHFGNGTRLTVT.

J is TRBJ2-3 and V is TRBV5-4; 8 bases match TRBD2. V trimming: 3 bases; J trimming: 0 bases; junction bases outside the gene matches: 3. CDR1 is SGHNT and CDR2 is YYREEE in the germline V gene (reference sequence). The CDR3 runs to 15 residues. As DNA, the CDR3 is TGTGCCAGCAGCTCCCCTAGCGGGAGCACAGATACGCAGTATTTT. This codes for CASSSPSGSTDTQYF.

This chain uses TRBV11-3 with TRBJ1-2; weak D call: TRBD1 (5 bases). Trimming took 1 base from V and 5 from J, leaving 14 bases between them. This CDR3 contains 15 residues. Germline CDR1 and CDR2: SGHNT and YENEEA. The CDR3 here is CASSLAEDKQYGYTF. The CDR3 bases are TGTGCCAGCAGCTTAGCAGAGGACAAGCAATATGGCTACACCTTC.

V usage is TRBV6-2 or TRBV6-3 and J usage is TRBJ2-7; 11 nucleotides line up with TRBD2. Per the germline V gene, CDR1 is MNHEY and CDR2 is SVGEGT. With V trimmed by 6 bases and J by 6 bases, 19 bases remained unmatched. The CDR3 has 18 amino acids. CDR3 DNA sequence: TGTGCCAGCAGCGACCCCCTAGCGGGAGGTCTAAGTCTGCGCGAGCAGTACTTC. It specifies CASSDPLAGGLSLREQYF.

V and J are TRBV7-2 and TRBJ2-3; no reliable D call. This CDR3 has 16 residues. The germline gives CDR1 SGHTA, CDR2 FQGNSA. V was clipped by 4 bases and J by 2 bases, with 16 bases between them. CDR3 DNA: TGTGCCAGCAGCTCCCTTTCTGTTGCGGTCACAGATACGCAGTATTTT. This translates into CASSSLSVAVTDTQYF.

This clone was found a few times. The chain employs TRBV4-3 and TRBJ2-1; D is perhaps TRBD2 (5 bases). V was pared by 2 bases and J by 5 bases, with 16 bases between. CDR1 and CDR2 (germline): LGHNA, YSLEER. The CDR3 spans 16 residues. The chain's CDR3 is CASSQPWGAEDNEQFF. CDR3 in DNA: TGCGCCAGCAGCCAACCGTGGGGAGCGGAGGACAATGAGCAGTTCTTC.

The chain joins TRBV18 to TRBJ1-6, with 9 bases matching TRBD1. This CDR3 is built from 14 residues. V was clipped by 3 bases and J by 9 bases; unmatched bases: 3. CDR1 is KGHSH and CDR2 is LQKENI in the germline V gene. The CDR3 loop is CASSPGQGFSPLHF. The CDR3 region has the DNA TGTGCCAGCTCACCGGGACAGGGTTTTTCACCCCTCCACTTT.

The chain carries TRBV19 and TRBJ1-4, with D maybe TRBD1 (6 bases). There are 12 residues in the CDR3. From germline, CDR1 is LNHDA and CDR2 SQIVND (reference sequence). Trimming removed 9 bases from V and 7 bases from J, with 12 bases in between. CDR3 protein: CARIQGGEKLFF. Written as DNA, the CDR3 is TGTGCCAGAATACAGGGTGGTGAAAAACTGTTTTTT.

This chain links TRBV5-4 with TRBJ2-2; 9 bases are a match to TRBD1. In germline, CDR1 is SGHNT, CDR2 YYREEE (reference sequence). There are 16 residues in the CDR3. Losses at the gene ends were 3 bases for V and 0 bases for J; bases not matched to a gene: 3. The CDR3 reads CASSWRTGANTGELFF. The CDR3 nucleotides read TGTGCCAGCAGCTGGCGGACAGGGGCGAACACCGGGGAGCTGTTTTTT.

The V call is TRBV19, the J call TRBJ2-2; TRBD2 agrees at 12 bases. This CDR3 has 15 residues. Germline CDR1 reads LNHDA; CDR2 reads SQIVND (reference sequence). Trimming cost V 3 bases and J 8 bases; bases outside gene matches: 4. The CDR3 reads CASSMTSGSPGELFF. The DNA of the CDR3 is TGTGCCAGTAGTATGACTAGCGGGAGTCCGGGGGAGCTGTTTTTT.

This clone was recorded a few times. The gene calls are TRBV7-9 and TRBJ1-2; a possible D gene is TRBD1 (6 bases). Germline-derived CDR1 and CDR2 are SEHNR and FQNEAQ (reference sequence). V was trimmed by 4 bases and J by 5 bases, leaving 17 bases between them. The CDR3 has 15 residues. The CDR3 loop is CASSSGGRGWYGYTF. As DNA, the CDR3 is TGTGCCAGCAGCTCGGGGGGCAGGGGATGGTATGGCTACACCTTC.

The rearrangement links TRBV13 to TRBJ2-1, with TRBD2 matching over 10 bases. This CDR3 comprises 15 residues. The J segment lost 7 bases and the V segment lost 5 bases, leaving 8 bases of the junction unmatched. In germline, CDR1 is PRHDT, CDR2 FYEKMQ (reference sequence). The CDR3 sequence is CASSRGLAPGNEQFF. The CDR3 coding sequence is TGTGCCAGCAGCCGGGGACTAGCGCCCGGAAATGAGCAGTTCTTC.

This clone has more than one count but fewer than ten. Distinct nucleotide sequences in the sample also encode this CDR3. This chain links TRBV19 with TRBJ1-2, with 10 bases lining up with TRBD1. This CDR3 region has 13 residues. The trim removed 6 bases at V and 3 bases at J, leaving 1 base unmatched. Germline-derived CDR1 and CDR2 are LNHDA and SQIVND (reference sequence). CDR3 in DNA: TGTGCCAGTAGCGGGACAGGGGACTATGGCTACACCTTC. Residues: CASSGTGDYGYTF.

CDR3 coding DNA: TGCGCCAGCAAGGTTAGCGGGAACGTCAACGAGCAGTACTTC. It specifies CASKVSGNVNEQYF. V is TRBV4-1 and J is TRBJ2-7; TRBD2 agrees at 8 bases. The V gene's germline CDR1 is MGHRA and CDR2 YSYEKL. V lost 7 bases and J lost 5; bases outside the gene matches: 10. The CDR3 has 14 residues.

This chain uses TRBV10-3 with TRBJ2-1; D remains ambiguous. Between the trimmed V and J ends, which lost 7 bases and 12 bases, there was a span of 13 bases. Germline V lookup: CDR1 ENHRY, CDR2 SYGVKD. CDR3 length equals 11 residues. The CDR3 protein is CAINGGASQFF. CDR3 bases: TGTGCCATCAATGGCGGAGCGTCGCAGTTCTTC.

The genes are TRBV10-3 and TRBJ2-7; the match to TRBD2 covers 11 bases. Germline V gene lookup returns CDR1 ENHRY and CDR2 SYGVKD. The length of the CDR3 is 14 residues. V lost 6 bases, J lost 2 bases, and 3 bases stayed unmatched. CDR3 in DNA: TGTGCCATCAGCTTAGCGGGAGGGCCCTACGAGCAGTACTTC. This gives the protein CAISLAGGPYEQYF.

This clone came up once. The chain carries TRBV7-2 and TRBJ1-5, with D tentatively TRBD1 (5 bases). Germline V gene data show CDR1 as SGHTA and CDR2 as FQGNSA. The CDR3 loop spans 13 amino acids. Trimming removed 5 bases at V and 6 bases at J, with 11 bases between. CDR3 in amino acids: CASSTDRAQPQHF. The CDR3 DNA reads as TGTGCCAGCAGCACCGACAGAGCTCAGCCCCAGCATTTT.

This clone was detected once. The V gene is TRBV7-9, the J gene TRBJ1-3; 8 bases match TRBD1. The CDR3 is made up of 15 amino acids. CDR1 SEHNR and CDR2 FQNEAQ come from the germline V gene (reference sequence). Trimming took 5 bases from V and 2 from J; bases not matched to a gene: 5. The CDR3, as DNA: TGTGCCAGCAGCCGCAGGACAGGGACTGGAAACACCATATATTTT. Translated, it gives CASSRRTGTGNTIYF.

The chain recombines TRBV30 with TRBJ1-2; the D is unclear. V lost 5 bases, J lost 4 bases, and 11 bases lay in between. The CDR3 runs 12 residues. Germline loops: CDR1 GTSNPN, CDR2 SVGIG (reference sequence). The CDR3 loop is CAWEDGSYGYTF. Written as DNA, the CDR3 is TGTGCCTGGGAGGACGGGAGCTATGGCTACACCTTC. Together with reference TRBV30 and TRBJ1-2, the CDR3 gives the full variable domain: SQTIHQWPATLVQPVGSPLSLECTVEGTSNPNLYWYRQAAGRGLQLLFYSVGIGQISSEVPQNLSASRPQDRQFILSSKKLLLSDSGFYLCAWEDGSYGYTFGSGTRLTVV.

This rearrangement joins TRBV19 to TRBJ2-3, with D perhaps TRBD1 (5 bases). V was trimmed by 5 bases and J by 4 bases, leaving 10 bases between them. Germline CDR1 is LNHDA and CDR2 is SQIVND (reference sequence). CDR3 size: 13 residues. The CDR3 DNA reads as TGTGCCAGTAGTCTCAGGGTCGCAGATACGCAGTATTTT. Translation: CASSLRVADTQYF.

This clone is medium-sized by share. The chain carries TRBV7-2 and TRBJ1-4; 7 nucleotides agree with TRBD1. This CDR3 is 14 amino acids long. Unmatched junction bases numbered 6, after V lost 3 bases and J lost 8 bases. CDR1 is SGHTA, CDR2 FQGNSA, per germline. The CDR3 DNA reads TGTGCCAGCAGCTTTTACAGGGGAAGCGAAAAACTGTTTTTT. Amino acid sequence: CASSFYRGSEKLFF.

This clone has just a few counts. The chain uses TRBV3-1 (or the pseudogene TRBV3-2) and TRBJ1-1; no clear D gene. CDR1 is LGHDT and CDR2 is YNNKEL in the germline V gene (reference sequence). CDR3 length: 13 amino acids. Trimming left V 5 bases short and J 5 bases short, with 12 bases between. The CDR3 DNA reads TGTGCCAGCAGCTCGGGGAGTGGTACTGAAGCTTTCTTT. Translation gives CASSSGSGTEAFF.

This clone was observed a single time. This rearrangement joins TRBV5-5 to TRBJ2-3, with a possible D match to TRBD2 (5 bases). Between the trimmed V and J ends, which lost 4 bases and 0 bases, there was a span of 18 bases. The CDR3 is made up of 17 amino acids. CDR1 is SGHKS and CDR2 is YYEKEE in the germline V gene (reference sequence). The CDR3 loop is CASSPTFSSSSTDTQYF. CDR3 nucleotides: TGTGCCAGCAGCCCCACTTTCTCTAGCAGTAGCACAGATACGCAGTATTTT. Full variable domain (missing parts from reference TRBV5-5 and TRBJ2-3): DAGVTQSPTHLIKTRGQQVTLRCSPISGHKSVSWYQQVLGQGPQFIFQYYEKEERGRGNFPDRFSARQFPNYSSELNVNALLLGDSALYLCASSPTFSSSSTDTQYFGPGTRLTVL.